The present entry profiles one T cell receptor (beta chain) with its context. Germline CDR1 and CDR2: MGHRA and YSYEKL. The CDR3 has 16 amino acids. These data belong to a study of T cells expressing NK-cell markers. TCRdb re-called the 5' RACE reads, yielding one record per CDR3 amino acid sequence without DNA. The specimen's table records roughly 390,000 distinct CDR3 sequences. The specimen sequenced was blood T cells: a sorted CD56 or NKG2C T cell subset, CD4+ or CD8+ T cells, or bulk PBMC T cells (not recorded which). The clonotype originates from a woman between 50 and 59 years old in good health. The chain uses TRBV4-1 and TRBJ2-3; there is no DNA to check the TCRdb D call of TRBD2. CDR3: CASSQGFQGGADTQYF.